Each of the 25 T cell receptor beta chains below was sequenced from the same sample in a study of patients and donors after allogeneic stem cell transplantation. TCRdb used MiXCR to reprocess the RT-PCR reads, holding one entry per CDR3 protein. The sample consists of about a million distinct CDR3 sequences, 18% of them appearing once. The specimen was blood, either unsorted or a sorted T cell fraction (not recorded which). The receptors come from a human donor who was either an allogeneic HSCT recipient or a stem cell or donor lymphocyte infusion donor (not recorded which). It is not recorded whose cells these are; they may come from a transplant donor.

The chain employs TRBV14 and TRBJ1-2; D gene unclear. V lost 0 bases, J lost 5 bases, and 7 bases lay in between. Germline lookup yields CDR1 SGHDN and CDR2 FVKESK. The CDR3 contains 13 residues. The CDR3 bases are TGTGCCAGCAGCCAAGACAGGAGGTATGGCTACACCTTC. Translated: CASSQDRRYGYTF. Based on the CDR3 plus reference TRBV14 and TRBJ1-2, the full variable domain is EAGVTQFPSHSVIEKGQTVTLRCDPISGHDNLYWYRRVMGKEIKFLLHFVKESKQDESGMPNNRFLAERTGGTYSTLKVQPAELEDSGVYFCASSQDRRYGYTFGSGTRLTVV.

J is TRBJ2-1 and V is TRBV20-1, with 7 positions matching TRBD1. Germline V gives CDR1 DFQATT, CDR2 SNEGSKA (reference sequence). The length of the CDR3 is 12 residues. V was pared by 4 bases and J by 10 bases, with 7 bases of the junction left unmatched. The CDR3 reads CSANKQGWEQFF. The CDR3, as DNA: TGCAGTGCTAACAAACAGGGGTGGGAGCAGTTCTTC.

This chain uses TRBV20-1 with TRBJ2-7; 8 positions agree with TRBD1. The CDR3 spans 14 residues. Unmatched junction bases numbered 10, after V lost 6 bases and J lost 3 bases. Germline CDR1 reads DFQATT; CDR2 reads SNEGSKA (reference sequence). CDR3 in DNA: TGCAGTGCCCCGTACGACAGGGGTTACTACGAGCAGTACTTC. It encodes CSAPYDRGYYEQYF.

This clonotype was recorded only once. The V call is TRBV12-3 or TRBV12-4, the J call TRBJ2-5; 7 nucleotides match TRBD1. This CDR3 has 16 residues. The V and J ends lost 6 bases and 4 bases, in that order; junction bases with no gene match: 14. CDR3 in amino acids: CASSPPKTGLIETQYF. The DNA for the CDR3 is TGTGCCAGCAGCCCACCTAAGACAGGGTTAATAGAGACCCAGTACTTC.

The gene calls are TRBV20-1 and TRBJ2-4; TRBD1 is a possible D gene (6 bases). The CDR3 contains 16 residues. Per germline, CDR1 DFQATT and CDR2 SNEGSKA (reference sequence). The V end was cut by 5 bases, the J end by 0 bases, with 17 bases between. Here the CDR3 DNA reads TGCAGTGCTTACATTACAGGGTTGGGAGCCAAAAACATTCAGTACTTC. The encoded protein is CSAYITGLGAKNIQYF.

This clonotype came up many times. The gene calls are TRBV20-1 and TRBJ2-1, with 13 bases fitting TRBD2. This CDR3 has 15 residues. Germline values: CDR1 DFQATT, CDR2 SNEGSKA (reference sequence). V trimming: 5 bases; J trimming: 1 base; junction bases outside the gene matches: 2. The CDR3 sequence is CSAGLAGVSYNEQFF. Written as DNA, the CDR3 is TGCAGTGCTGGACTAGCGGGAGTATCCTACAATGAGCAGTTCTTC.

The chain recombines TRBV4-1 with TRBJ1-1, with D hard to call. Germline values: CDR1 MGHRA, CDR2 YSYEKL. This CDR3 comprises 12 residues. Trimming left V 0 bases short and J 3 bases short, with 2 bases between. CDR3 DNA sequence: TGCGCCAGCAGCCAAGAGTACACTGAAGCTTTCTTT. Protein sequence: CASSQEYTEAFF.

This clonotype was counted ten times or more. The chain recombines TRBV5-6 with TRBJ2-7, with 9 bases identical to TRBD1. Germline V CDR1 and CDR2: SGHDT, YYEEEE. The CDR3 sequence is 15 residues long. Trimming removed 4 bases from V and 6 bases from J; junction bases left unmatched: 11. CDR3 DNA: TGTGCCAGCAGCAAAACCGGGACAGGGATGTCCGAGCAGTACTTC. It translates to CASSKTGTGMSEQYF.

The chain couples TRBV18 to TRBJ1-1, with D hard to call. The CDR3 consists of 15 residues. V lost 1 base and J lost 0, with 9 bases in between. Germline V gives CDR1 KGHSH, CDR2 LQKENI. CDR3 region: CASSPQLQMNTEAFF. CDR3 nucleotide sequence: TGTGCCAGCTCACCACAGTTACAAATGAACACTGAAGCTTTCTTT.

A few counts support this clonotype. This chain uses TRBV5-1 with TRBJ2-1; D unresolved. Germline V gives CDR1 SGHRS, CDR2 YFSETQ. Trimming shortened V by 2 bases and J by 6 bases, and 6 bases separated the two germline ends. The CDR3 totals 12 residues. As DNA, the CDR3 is TGCGCCAGCAGCTTTTTAACCAATGAGCAGTTCTTC. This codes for CASSFLTNEQFF.

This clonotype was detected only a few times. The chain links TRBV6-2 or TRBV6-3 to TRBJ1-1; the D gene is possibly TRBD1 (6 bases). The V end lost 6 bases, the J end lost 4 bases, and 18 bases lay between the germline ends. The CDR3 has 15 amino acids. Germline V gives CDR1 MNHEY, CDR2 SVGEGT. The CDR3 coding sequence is TGTGCCAGCAGACAACGAGCTAAGGGGGGCACTGAAGCTTTCTTT. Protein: CASRQRAKGGTEAFF.

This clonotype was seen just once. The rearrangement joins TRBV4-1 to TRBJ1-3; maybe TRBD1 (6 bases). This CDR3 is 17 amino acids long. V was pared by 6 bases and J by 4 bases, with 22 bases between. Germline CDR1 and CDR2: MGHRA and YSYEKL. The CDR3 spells CASRSTGAGKEGNTIYF. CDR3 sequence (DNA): TGCGCCAGCAGATCGACAGGAGCCGGGAAGGAGGGAAACACCATATATTTT.

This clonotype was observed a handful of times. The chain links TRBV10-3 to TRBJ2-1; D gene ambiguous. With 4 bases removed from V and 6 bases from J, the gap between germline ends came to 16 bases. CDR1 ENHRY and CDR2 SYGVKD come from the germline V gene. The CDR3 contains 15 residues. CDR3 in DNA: TGTGCCATCAGTGCCCAACCGGGTAGCCCCAATGAGCAGTTCTTC. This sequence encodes CAISAQPGSPNEQFF.

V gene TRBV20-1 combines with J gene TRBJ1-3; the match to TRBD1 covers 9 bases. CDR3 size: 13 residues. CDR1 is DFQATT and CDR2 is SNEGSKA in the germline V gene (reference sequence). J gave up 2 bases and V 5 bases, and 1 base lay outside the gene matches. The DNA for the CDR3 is TGCAGTGCTGGGACAGGGACTGGAAACACCATATATTTT. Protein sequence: CSAGTGTGNTIYF.

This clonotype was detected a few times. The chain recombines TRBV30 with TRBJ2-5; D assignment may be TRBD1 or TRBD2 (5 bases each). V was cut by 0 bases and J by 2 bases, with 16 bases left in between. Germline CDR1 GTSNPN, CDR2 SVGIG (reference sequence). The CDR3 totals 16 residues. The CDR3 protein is CAWSVRRTGGQETQYF. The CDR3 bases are TGTGCCTGGAGTGTACGTCGGACTGGGGGACAAGAGACCCAGTACTTC. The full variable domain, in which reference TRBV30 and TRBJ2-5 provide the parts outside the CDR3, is SQTIHQWPATLVQPVGSPLSLECTVEGTSNPNLYWYRQAAGRGLQLLFYSVGIGQISSEVPQNLSASRPQDRQFILSSKKLLLSDSGFYLCAWSVRRTGGQETQYFGPGTRLLVL.

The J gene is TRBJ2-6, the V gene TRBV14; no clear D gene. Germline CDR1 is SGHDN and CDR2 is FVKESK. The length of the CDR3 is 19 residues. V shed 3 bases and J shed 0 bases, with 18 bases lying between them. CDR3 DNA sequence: TGTGCCAGCAGCCAGTCTAGGATAGGACCATCCTCTGGGGCCAACGTCCTGACTTTC. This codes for CASSQSRIGPSSGANVLTF. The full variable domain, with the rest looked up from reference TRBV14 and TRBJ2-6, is EAGVTQFPSHSVIEKGQTVTLRCDPISGHDNLYWYRRVMGKEIKFLLHFVKESKQDESGMPNNRFLAERTGGTYSTLKVQPAELEDSGVYFCASSQSRIGPSSGANVLTFGAGSRLTVL.

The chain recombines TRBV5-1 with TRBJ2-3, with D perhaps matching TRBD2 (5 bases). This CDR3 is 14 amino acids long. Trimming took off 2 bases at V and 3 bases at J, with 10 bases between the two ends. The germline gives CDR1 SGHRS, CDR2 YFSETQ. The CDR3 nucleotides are TGCGCCAGCAGCTTCTTGACGGGAACAGATACGCAGTATTTT. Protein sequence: CASSFLTGTDTQYF. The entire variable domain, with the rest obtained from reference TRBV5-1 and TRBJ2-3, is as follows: KAGVTQTPRYLIKTRGQQVTLSCSPISGHRSVSWYQQTPGQGLQFLFEYFSETQRNKGNFPGRFSGRQFSNSRSEMNVSTLELGDSALYLCASSFLTGTDTQYFGPGTRLTVL.

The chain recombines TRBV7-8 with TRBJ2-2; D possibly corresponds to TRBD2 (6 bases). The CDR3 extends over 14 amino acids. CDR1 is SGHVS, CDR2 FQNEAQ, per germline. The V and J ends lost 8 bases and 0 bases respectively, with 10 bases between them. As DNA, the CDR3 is TGTGCCAGCTTCGGGACTTCGAACACCGGGGAGCTGTTTTTT. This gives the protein CASFGTSNTGELFF.

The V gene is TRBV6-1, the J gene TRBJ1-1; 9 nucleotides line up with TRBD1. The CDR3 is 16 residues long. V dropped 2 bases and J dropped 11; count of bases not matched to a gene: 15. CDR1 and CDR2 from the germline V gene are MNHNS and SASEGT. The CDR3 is CASSERTGESQYVAFF. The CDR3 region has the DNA TGTGCCAGCAGTGAAAGGACAGGGGAATCCCAATATGTCGCTTTCTTT.

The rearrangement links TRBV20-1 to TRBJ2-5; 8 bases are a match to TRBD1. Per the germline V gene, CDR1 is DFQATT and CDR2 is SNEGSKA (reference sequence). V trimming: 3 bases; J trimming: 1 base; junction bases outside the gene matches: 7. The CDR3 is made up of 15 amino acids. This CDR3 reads CSASDQGTGQETQYF. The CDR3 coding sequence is TGCAGTGCTAGTGATCAGGGGACAGGCCAAGAGACCCAGTACTTC.

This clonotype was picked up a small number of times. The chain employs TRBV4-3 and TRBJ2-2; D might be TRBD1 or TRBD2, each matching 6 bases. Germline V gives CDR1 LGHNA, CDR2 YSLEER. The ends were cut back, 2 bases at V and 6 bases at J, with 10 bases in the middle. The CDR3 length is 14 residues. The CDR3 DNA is TGCGCCAGCAGCCAATTCCGGGGGCCCGGGGAGCTGTTTTTT. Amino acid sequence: CASSQFRGPGELFF.

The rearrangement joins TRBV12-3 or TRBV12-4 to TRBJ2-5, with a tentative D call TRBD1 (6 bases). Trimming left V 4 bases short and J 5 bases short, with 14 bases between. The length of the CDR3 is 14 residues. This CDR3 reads CASSYHDRMETQYF. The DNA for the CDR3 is TGTGCCAGCAGTTACCACGACAGGATGGAGACCCAGTACTTC.

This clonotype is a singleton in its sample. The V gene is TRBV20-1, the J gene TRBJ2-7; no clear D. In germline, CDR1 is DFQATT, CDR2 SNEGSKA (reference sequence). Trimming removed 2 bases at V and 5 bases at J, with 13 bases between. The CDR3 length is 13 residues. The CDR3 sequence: CSARTHSLHEQYF. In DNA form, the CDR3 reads TGCAGTGCTAGAACCCACTCGTTGCACGAGCAGTACTTC.

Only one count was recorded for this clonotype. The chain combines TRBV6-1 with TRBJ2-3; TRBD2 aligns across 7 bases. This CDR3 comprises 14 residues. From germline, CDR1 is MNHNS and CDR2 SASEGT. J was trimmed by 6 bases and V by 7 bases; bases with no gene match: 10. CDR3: CASNRGRLRDTQYF. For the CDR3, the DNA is TGTGCCAGCAACCGCGGGAGACTCAGGGATACGCAGTATTTT.

This CDR3 reads CASHSGTEQYF. The CDR3 region has the DNA TGTGCCAGCCATTCAGGGACCGAGCAGTACTTC. The rearrangement uses TRBV27 and TRBJ2-7; D possibly matches TRBD1 or TRBD2 (5 bases each). The CDR3 is 11 amino acids. Germline V lookup: CDR1 MNHEY, CDR2 SMNVEV (reference sequence). The germline V and J ends were trimmed by 8 bases and 6 bases, with 11 bases remaining between them.